This T cell receptor beta chain emerged from a study of blood T cells in healthy people across ages. Across the study: About one barcoded beta molecule per two T cells came from capture by template switching.

The CDR3 is 17 residues long. Trimming removed 3 bases from V and 0 bases from J; junction bases left unmatched: 8. Germline CDR1 reads MNHEY; CDR2 reads SMNVEV (reference sequence). Overall study results and limits: Expanded clonotype changes were possibly confounded by unknown donor CMV status. Strong correlation was found linking TCR beta diversity to naive T cell percentage.

A J-beta primer mix and a sample-barcoded 5' primer were used in a second PCR of roughly 7 to 12 cycles. Each TCR beta cDNA got a 12-nucleotide random molecular identifier. TCRdb re-called the 5' RACE reads with MiXCR, one entry per CDR3 protein. The sample lists 1.5 million to 2 million distinct CDR3 sequences, around 48% occurring once. In its sample, this clonotype was seen a few times. Its antigen remains unidentified. V is TRBV27 and J is TRBJ2-3; 8 nucleotides match TRBD2. Sequencing used blood. This TCR derives from a woman in her thirties or forties in good health. CDR3 nucleotides: TGTGCCAGCAGTTTTGGCGGGGGGTACGCTAGCACAGATACGCAGTATTTT. It yields the protein CASSFGGGYASTDTQYF.